Presented here are 23 T cell receptor beta chains from one specimen sequenced in a study of T cell clusters in autoimmune cytopenias. TRB rearrangements were amplified by touch-down multiplex PCR with mixed TRB-A/B primers. TCRdb re-called the multiplex PCR reads and shows each CDR3 protein once, DNA omitted. Recorded for this sample: fewer than 15,000 distinct CDR3 sequences. TRB amplification used 200 to 250 ng of peripheral blood genomic DNA. Sequenced material: peripheral blood. The receptors here all came from a human donor with an autoimmune cytopenia or autoimmune hepatitis (not recorded which).

The genes are TRBV5-5 and TRBJ2-6; TCRdb designates TRBD2, a call that cannot be tested without DNA. The CDR3 has 18 amino acids. Germline lookup yields CDR1 SGHKS and CDR2 YYEKEE (reference sequence). CDR3 loop: CASSLGASGASGANVLTF.

This rearrangement joins TRBV10-3 to TRBJ2-7; there is no DNA to check the TCRdb D call of TRBD1. From germline, CDR1 is ENHRY and CDR2 SYGVKD. The CDR3 has 13 amino acids. CDR3 loop: CAITRDKTYEQYF.

The genes are TRBV19 and TRBJ2-1; TCRdb calls TRBD2, which cannot be checked without DNA. Germline assignment: CDR1 LNHDA and CDR2 SQIVND (reference sequence). CDR3 size: 17 residues. The CDR3 region is CASSTGLAGGHRNEQFF.

CDR3 loop: CASSLEQGGTQYF. This rearrangement joins TRBV7-2 to TRBJ2-5; the TCRdb D gene call, TRBD1, has no DNA to confirm it. Looked up from germline, CDR1 is SGHTA and CDR2 is FQGNSA. This CDR3 comprises 13 residues. Complete variable domain (other parts from reference TRBV7-2 and TRBJ2-5): GAGVSQSPSNKVTEKGKDVELRCDPISGHTALYWYRQSLGQGLEFLIYFQGNSAPDKSGLPSDRFSAERTGGSVSTLTIQRTQQEDSAVYLCASSLEQGGTQYFGPGTRLLVL.

This chain joins TRBV7-2 and TRBJ2-1. The CDR3 is 16 residues long. Germline V gene sequence: CDR1 SGHTA, CDR2 FQGNSA. CDR3 region: CASSLGVVSSYNEQFF.

This clonotype is medium-sized by frequency. The chain couples TRBV6-5 to TRBJ1-4; the D gene TCRdb calls, TRBD1, cannot be checked with no DNA. Germline V gene lookup returns CDR1 MNHEY and CDR2 SVGAGI. The CDR3 consists of 14 residues. CDR3 sequence: CASRGQGFDEKLFF.

V gene TRBV6-6 combines with J gene TRBJ1-2; TCRdb designates TRBD1, a call that cannot be tested without DNA. The CDR3 consists of 13 residues. Looked up from germline, CDR1 is MNHNY and CDR2 is SVGAGI (reference sequence). The CDR3 here is CASRQGARSGYTF.

CDR3 sequence: CAWSAGTRNYEQFF. The rearrangement uses TRBV30 and TRBJ2-1; the TCRdb D gene call, TRBD2, has no DNA to confirm it. This CDR3 contains 14 residues. The V gene's germline CDR1 is GTSNPN and CDR2 SVGIG (reference sequence).

The chain links TRBV5-6 to TRBJ1-3. The CDR3 sequence is 17 residues long. Germline CDR1 and CDR2: SGHDT and YYEEEE. The CDR3 here is CASSFFLGSKPGNTIYF.

CDR3 sequence: CASSFQVGQPQHF. The chain employs TRBV12-3 or TRBV12-4 and TRBJ1-5. This CDR3 has 13 residues.

The V gene is TRBV6-4, the J gene TRBJ1-3; TCRdb picks TRBD1, but there is no DNA to check that call. The CDR3 is 14 amino acids. Germline CDR1 MRHNA, CDR2 SNTAGT. This chain's CDR3 is CARDNRDREATIYF.

The CDR3 sequence: CAISEPESTASRTQYF. The chain uses TRBV10-3 and TRBJ2-5; TCRdb reports TRBD2, a call that lacks DNA to check it against. Germline CDR1 reads ENHRY; CDR2 reads SYGVKD. The CDR3 is made up of 16 amino acids.

The CDR3 reads CASRGTGGFNEQFF. The gene calls are TRBV27 and TRBJ2-1; lacking DNA, the TRBD1 call made by TCRdb goes unchecked. The CDR3 runs to 14 residues. Per germline, CDR1 MNHEY and CDR2 SMNVEV (reference sequence).

The V gene is TRBV5-4, the J gene TRBJ2-5; TCRdb outputs TRBD1, but without DNA this stays unchecked. Germline CDR1 reads SGHNT; CDR2 reads YYREEE (reference sequence). There are 15 residues in the CDR3. The CDR3 region is CASRVASQYRETQYF.

The chain combines TRBV5-6 with TRBJ1-2. The CDR3 extends over 15 amino acids. Germline V lookup: CDR1 SGHDT, CDR2 YYEEEE. CDR3 region: CASSLVRAPSYGYTF.

The CDR3 spells CASSYSRLVKNIQYF. The chain links TRBV6-5 to TRBJ2-4. The germline V gene encodes CDR1 MNHEY and CDR2 SVGAGI. This CDR3 comprises 15 residues.

This chain joins TRBV20-1 and TRBJ2-1; TCRdb outputs TRBD2, but without DNA this stays unchecked. Germline assignment: CDR1 DFQATT and CDR2 SNEGSKA (reference sequence). CDR3 size: 14 residues. The CDR3 here is CSATTSPKYNEQFF.

The chain recombines TRBV12-3 or TRBV12-4 with TRBJ2-1; the D call from TCRdb, TRBD2, cannot be confirmed without DNA. CDR3 length equals 16 residues. The CDR3: CASSLVGSGAAREQFF.

This clonotype registers medium-sized by frequency. The CDR3 is CASMGMGPGPGNTIYF. The chain combines TRBV27 with TRBJ1-3. The V gene's germline CDR1 is MNHEY and CDR2 SMNVEV (reference sequence). The CDR3 sequence is 16 residues long.

The rearrangement joins TRBV27 to TRBJ2-1; TCRdb names TRBD1, which stays unverified in the absence of DNA. In germline, CDR1 is MNHEY, CDR2 SMNVEV (reference sequence). This CDR3 contains 13 residues. CDR3 sequence reads: CASSLPPRWEQFF.

The chain employs TRBV15 and TRBJ2-2; with no DNA, the TCRdb D assignment of TRBD1 cannot be verified. The CDR3 extends over 15 amino acids. The germline V gene encodes CDR1 LNHNV and CDR2 YYDKDF (reference sequence). CDR3 sequence reads: CATSSGDRYTGELFF.

The chain is built from TRBV27 and TRBJ2-1; TCRdb lists TRBD2, though no DNA is available to test this call. There are 17 residues in the CDR3. Germline-derived CDR1 and CDR2 are MNHEY and SMNVEV (reference sequence). The CDR3 region is CASSYLGTSGIWNEQFF.

V and J are TRBV27 and TRBJ2-7; absent DNA, TCRdb's TRBD2 call cannot be checked. The CDR3 covers 15 residues. The germline CDR1 and CDR2 sequences are MNHEY and SMNVEV (reference sequence). The CDR3 loop reads CASRGLAGGSYEQYF.